This entry lists 3 T cell receptor beta chains sequenced from one sample in a study of T cell repertoires in cytomegalovirus infection. TCRdb re-called the reads through MiXCR, storing one row per CDR3 protein. Among around 900,000 distinct CDR3 sequences listed, 30% to 40% were seen once. These TCRs' antigens remain unknown. The sample here was cultured CD8+ T cells from PBMCs, taken from culture after CMV antigen stimulation. These receptors all come from a human donor in good health (CMV status not recorded). Some clones in this sample may be carry-over from other donors' samples.

Points on this clonotype: Since a much larger clone is just one base distant, this may be a read error. The rearrangement links TRBV12-3 or TRBV12-4 to TRBJ2-5, with D possibly TRBD2 on 6 matching bases. This CDR3 is 16 amino acids long. In DNA form, the CDR3 reads TGTGTCAGCAGTCTCGGGGCCCGGAGGGTCCAAGAGACCCAGTACTTC. Translated, it gives CVSSLGARRVQETQYF.

This clonotype was observed a few times. V and J are TRBV18 and TRBJ2-1; D is unclear. The V end was cut by 4 bases, the J end by 1 base, with 17 bases between. Looked up from germline, CDR1 is KGHSH and CDR2 is LQKENI. This CDR3 is built from 17 residues. The CDR3 reads CASSRLNTIQSYNEQFF. The CDR3 region has the DNA TGTGCCAGCTCACGCCTAAACACAATACAATCCTACAATGAGCAGTTCTTC.

The rearrangement uses TRBV29-1 and TRBJ2-3; D possibly corresponds to TRBD2 (7 bases). The V end was cut by 6 bases, the J end by 3 bases, with 22 bases between. The CDR3 length is 16 residues. In germline, CDR1 is SQVTM, CDR2 ANQGSEA. CDR3 coding DNA: TGCAGCGTGGTCGGCGGGGGCGTGGGAGCGACAGATACGCAGTATTTT. Translation gives CSVVGGGVGATDTQYF.